Each of the 8 T cell receptor beta chains below was sequenced from the same sample in a study of T cells in Graves' hyperthyroidism and ophthalmopathy. Amplified TCR beta CDR3 regions derived from RNA transcripts. The HTBI primer set served for first-round RT-PCR of the TCR CDR3. TCRdb fed the multiplex PCR reads into MiXCR, producing one record per CDR3 protein. The data show nearly 750,000 distinct CDR3 sequences, with just over 35% seen just once and more than 25% held by the top ten. The source material was blood. The source is a woman aged 40 to 50 with Graves' hyperthyroidism.

This clonotype showed up many times. Written as DNA, the CDR3 is TGTGCCAGCAGCTTAGGGCCGATCTACGAGCAGTACTTC. Its translation is CASSLGPIYEQYF. The chain recombines TRBV7-2 with TRBJ2-7, with unresolved D. Germline assignment: CDR1 SGHTA and CDR2 FQGNSA. Trimming shortened V by 1 base and J by 3 bases, and 7 bases separated the two germline ends. The CDR3 extends over 13 amino acids.

This rearrangement joins TRBV4-3 to TRBJ1-6; 7 nucleotides align to TRBD1. The CDR3 consists of 15 residues. CDR1 and CDR2 (germline): LGHNA, YSLEER. After removal of 0 bases from V and 6 bases from J, the junction contained 2 bases not matched to a gene. CDR3 nucleotide sequence: TGCGCCAGCAGCCAAGAACAGGGGACTAATTCACCCCTCCACTTT. Encoded protein: CASSQEQGTNSPLHF.

In this sample, this clonotype turned up a few times. This rearrangement joins TRBV11-2 to TRBJ1-1, with unresolved D. The CDR3 has 14 amino acids. CDR1 is SGHAT and CDR2 is FQNNGV in the germline V gene. Trimming cost V 1 base and J 7 bases, with 13 bases left between them. As DNA, the CDR3 is TGTGCCAGCAGCTTAGTTTTGATGGGTGGTGAAGCTTTCTTT. Its translation is CASSLVLMGGEAFF.

The genes are TRBV20-1 and TRBJ2-7; 11 nucleotides match TRBD1. V was clipped by 6 bases and J by 3 bases; unmatched bases: 10. CDR1 DFQATT and CDR2 SNEGSKA come from the germline V gene (reference sequence). The CDR3 totals 15 residues. CDR3 amino acids: CSALRPGTGGYEQYF. CDR3 in DNA: TGCAGTGCCCTCCGTCCCGGGACAGGGGGCTACGAGCAGTACTTC.

In its sample, this clonotype was seen many times. The chain carries TRBV19 and TRBJ1-6; D remains unclear. The CDR3 consists of 13 residues. Germline V gene data show CDR1 as LNHDA and CDR2 as SQIVND (reference sequence). Trimming pared 7 bases from V and 7 bases from J, leaving 11 bases between. In DNA, the CDR3 is TGTGCCAGTACCCCCCCGGGGAATTCACCCCTCCACTTT. This encodes CASTPPGNSPLHF. Looking up the rest from reference TRBV19 and TRBJ1-6 gives the full variable domain: DGGITQSPKYLFRKEGQNVTLSCEQNLNHDAMYWYRQDPGQGLRLIYYSQIVNDFQKGDIAEGYSVSREKKESFPLTVTSAQKNPTAFYLCASTPPGNSPLHFGNGTRLTVT.

This rearrangement joins TRBV5-1 to TRBJ2-7; D call uncertain. This CDR3 has 13 amino acids. Germline V gene data show CDR1 as SGHRS and CDR2 as YFSETQ. The V and J ends lost 5 bases and 2 bases respectively, with 11 bases between them. The CDR3 loop reads CASRYDVAYEQYF. The CDR3 DNA reads TGCGCCAGCAGATATGATGTGGCCTACGAGCAGTACTTC.

V is TRBV10-2 and J is TRBJ1-1, with no clear D. The germline V gene encodes CDR1 WSHSY and CDR2 SAAADI. The ends were cut back, 6 bases at V and 5 bases at J, with 10 bases in the middle. CDR3 length: 12 residues. The CDR3 is CASRADETEAFF. The CDR3 DNA sequence: TGCGCCAGCAGGGCCGATGAGACTGAAGCTTTCTTT.

This clonotype appeared many times. The gene calls are TRBV5-5 and TRBJ2-7; D gene unclear. The CDR3 has 13 amino acids. Per the germline V gene, CDR1 is SGHKS and CDR2 is YYEKEE (reference sequence). The V end lost 4 bases, the J end lost 5 bases, and 13 bases lay between the germline ends. For the CDR3, the DNA is TGTGCCAGCAGCCCCTCTCGGGCCAACGAGCAGTACTTC. Encoded protein: CASSPSRANEQYF.